This paragraph reports one T cell receptor (beta chain). The record originates from a study of cytomegalovirus exposure and HLA in healthy donors. Only in-frame clones appear in the TCRdb table, and some are missing; sequencing was by immunoSEQ multiplex PCR. Of 150,000 to 250,000 clones listed, around 80% are singletons. V lost 4 bases to trimming and J lost 8 bases; unmatched junction nucleotides: 8. CDR1 LNHDA and CDR2 SQIVND come from the germline V gene (reference sequence). This CDR3 spans 15 amino acids. The approximately 130-subject validation cohort, separate from the roughly 700-subject first cohort, included the donors.

The sequenced sample consisted of PBMCs. The origin of this receptor is a woman aged 30 to 39 in good health and CMV-seronegative. J is TRBJ1-4 and V is TRBV19; 9 nucleotides align to TRBD1. CDR3 bases: TGTGCCAGTAGTACCCGACAGGGGGAACGAGAAAAACTGTTTTTT. Translated, it gives CASSTRQGEREKLFF.